What follows is one T cell receptor (beta chain) and its context. Mismatch with germline at one junction end may stem from a read error. This specimen belongs to a study of blood T cell repertoires in COVID-19. The wider study: Samples taken during acute and convalescent COVID-19 were collected in the United States, Italy and Spain. Sources were T cells, B-cell-depleted T cells, or PBMCs; the material itself was cDNA or gDNA.

How the authors handled the data: Amplification with reference gene primers provided the estimates of nucleated cell counts. Data came from immunoSEQ multiplex PCR; TCRdb stores just in-frame clones and leaves some out. V and J calls and clone size are given by that table; D and trimming were obtained from the DNA. This table holds some 140,000 clones, around 86% found once. The sequence was obtained from a man in his fifties with active COVID-19. Sequenced input: peripheral blood.

The CDR3 here is CASSPDRSRPQF. DNA for the CDR3: TGTGCCAGCAGTCCTGACAGGTCCCGCCCCCAATTT. This chain joins TRBV12-3 or TRBV12-4 and TRBJ1-1; the D gene is possibly TRBD1 (6 bases). The CDR3 runs to 12 residues.